A single sample gave rise to the 8 T cell receptor beta chains below, sequenced in a study of OX40 agonist ivuxolimab in advanced cancers. The table came from immunoSEQ multiplex PCR; TCRdb's copy has only in-frame clones and leaves some out. The sample contains tens of thousands of clones, more than 70% of which appear only once. The input for sequencing was CD4+ or CD8+ T cells sorted from blood, taken in a trial of the OX40 agonist ivuxolimab. The source is an adult with an advanced solid tumor such as melanoma, head and neck, liver or kidney cancer.

The chain joins TRBV9 to TRBJ2-2, with 7 bases that match TRBD2. There are 16 residues in the CDR3. Germline CDR1 reads SGDLS; CDR2 reads YYNGEE. V was pared by 1 base and J by 4 bases, with 7 bases of the junction left unmatched. The CDR3 reads CASSVRGTTFTGELFF. The CDR3 DNA is TGTGCCAGCAGCGTACGGGGGACTACTTTCACCGGGGAGCTGTTTTTT.

The chain has TRBV7-8 and TRBJ2-7; D may be TRBD2 (5 bases). Per germline, CDR1 SGHVS and CDR2 FQNEAQ. The CDR3 has 13 amino acids. The ends were cut back, 0 bases at V and 2 bases at J, with 5 bases in the middle. CDR3 region: CASSLARAYEQYV. For the CDR3, the DNA is TGTGCCAGCAGCTTAGCGCGGGCCTACGAGCAGTACGTC.

The CDR3 DNA reads TGCGCCAGCAGCCCACATCTGGGATTAGTGTCGGGCTATGGCTACACCTTC. Translation gives CASSPHLGLVSGYGYTF. This chain links TRBV4-3 with TRBJ1-2; D is undetermined. V dropped 4 bases and J dropped 4 bases, with 22 bases sitting between them. CDR3 size: 17 residues. Germline values: CDR1 LGHNA, CDR2 YSLEER.

The chain recombines TRBV11-2 with TRBJ2-3; D is undetermined. From germline, CDR1 is SGHAT and CDR2 FQNNGV. This CDR3 is 14 amino acids long. The germline V and J ends were trimmed by 3 bases and 0 bases, with 7 bases remaining between them. The CDR3 DNA sequence: TGTGCCAGCAGCTTCTTCCTCAGCACAGATACGCAGTATTTT. It translates to CASSFFLSTDTQYF.

This clone was counted only a few times. The chain employs TRBV19 and TRBJ2-1; D not certain. The length of the CDR3 is 15 residues. The V end lost 1 base, the J end lost 0 bases, and 7 bases lay between the germline ends. Per germline, CDR1 LNHDA and CDR2 SQIVND (reference sequence). CDR3 protein: CASSIVASSYNEQFF. CDR3 sequence (DNA): TGTGCCAGTAGTATAGTAGCCAGCTCCTACAATGAGCAGTTCTTC.

V and J are TRBV19 and TRBJ2-5; 14 bases fit TRBD2. J lost 1 base, V lost 6 bases, and 1 base had no gene match. This CDR3 region has 15 residues. The V gene's germline CDR1 is LNHDA and CDR2 SQIVND (reference sequence). The CDR3, as DNA: TGTGCCAGTAGGGGACTAGCGGGAGCCCAAGAGACCCAGTACTTC. It translates to CASRGLAGAQETQYF.

There are a few counts of this clone. The chain is built from TRBV5-1 and TRBJ2-5; D is possibly TRBD2 (6 bases). CDR3 length equals 15 residues. Trimming left V 5 bases short and J 5 bases short, with 19 bases between. CDR1 SGHRS and CDR2 YFSETQ come from the germline V gene. The CDR3 sequence is CASRYRLVFGETQYF. For the CDR3, the DNA is TGCGCCAGCAGGTATCGACTAGTTTTCGGGGAGACCCAGTACTTC.

The V gene is TRBV30, the J gene TRBJ2-2; D ambiguous. Germline V gene sequence: CDR1 GTSNPN, CDR2 SVGIG (reference sequence). This CDR3 contains 15 residues. V was shortened by 0 bases and J by 7 bases, with 15 bases between the two germline ends. CDR3 DNA sequence: TGTGCCTGGAGTGTGGGAATAGGGTTGGTCGGGGAGCTGTTTTTT. As protein: CAWSVGIGLVGELFF.